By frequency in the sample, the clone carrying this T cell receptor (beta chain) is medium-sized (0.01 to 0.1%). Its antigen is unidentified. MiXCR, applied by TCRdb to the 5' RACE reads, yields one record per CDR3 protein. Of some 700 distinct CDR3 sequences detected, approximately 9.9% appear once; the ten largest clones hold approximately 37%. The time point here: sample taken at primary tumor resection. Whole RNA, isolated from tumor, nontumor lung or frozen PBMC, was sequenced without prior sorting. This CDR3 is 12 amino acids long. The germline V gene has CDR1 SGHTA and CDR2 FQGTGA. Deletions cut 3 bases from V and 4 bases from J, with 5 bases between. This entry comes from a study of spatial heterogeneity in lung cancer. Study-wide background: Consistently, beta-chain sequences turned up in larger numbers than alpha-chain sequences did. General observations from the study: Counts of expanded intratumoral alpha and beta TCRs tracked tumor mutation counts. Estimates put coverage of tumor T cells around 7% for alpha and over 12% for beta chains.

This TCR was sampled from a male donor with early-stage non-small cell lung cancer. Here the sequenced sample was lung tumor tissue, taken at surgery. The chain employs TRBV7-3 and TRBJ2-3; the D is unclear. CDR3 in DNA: TGTGCCAGCAGCTTCACAGCAGATACGCAGTATTTT. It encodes CASSFTADTQYF.